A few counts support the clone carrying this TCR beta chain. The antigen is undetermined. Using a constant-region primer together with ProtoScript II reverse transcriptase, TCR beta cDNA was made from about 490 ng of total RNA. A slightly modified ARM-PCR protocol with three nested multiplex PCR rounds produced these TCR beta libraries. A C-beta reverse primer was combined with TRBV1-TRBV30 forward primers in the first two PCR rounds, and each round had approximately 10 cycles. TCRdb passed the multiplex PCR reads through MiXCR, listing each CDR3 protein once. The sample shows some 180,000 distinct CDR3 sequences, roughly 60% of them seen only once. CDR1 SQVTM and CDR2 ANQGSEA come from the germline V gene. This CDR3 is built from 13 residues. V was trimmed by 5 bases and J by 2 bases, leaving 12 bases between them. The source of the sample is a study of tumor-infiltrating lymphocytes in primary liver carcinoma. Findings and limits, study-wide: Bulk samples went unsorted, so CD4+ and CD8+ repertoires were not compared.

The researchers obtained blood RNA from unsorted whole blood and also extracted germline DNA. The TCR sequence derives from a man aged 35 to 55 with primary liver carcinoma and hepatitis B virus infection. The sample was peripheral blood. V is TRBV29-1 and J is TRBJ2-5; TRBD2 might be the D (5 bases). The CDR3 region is CSVMITGQETQYF. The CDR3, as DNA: TGCAGCGTTATGATCACGGGGCAAGAGACCCAGTACTTC.